The clone carrying this T cell receptor (beta chain) was observed once. Its antigen is unidentified. The data stem from a study of cytomegalovirus exposure and HLA in healthy donors. Overall study findings and caveats: Accurate predictions that matched the HLA-A and HLA-B alleles of most subjects were reportedly made from TCR beta sequences.

The PCR employed 60 Vbeta primers together with 13 Jbeta primers. Clones were read by immunoSEQ multiplex PCR, and TCRdb kept only the in-frame ones, dropping some. The data show about 140,000 clones, 70% to 80% seen once. The junction had 7 bases not matched to a gene; V was cut back by 4 bases and J by 4 bases. The germline CDR1 and CDR2 sequences are SGDLS and YYNGEE. This CDR3 contains 15 residues. Input material: PBMCs. This receptor was identified in a man aged 25-40 years in good health and CMV-seronegative. The chain recombines TRBV9 with TRBJ1-4; 7 bases align to TRBD1. CDR3 sequence (DNA): TGTGCCAGCAGCCAAATGACAGGGCTTAATGAAAAACTGTTTTTT. It yields the protein CASSQMTGLNEKLFF.